The 11 T cell receptor beta chains below come from one sample, sequenced in a study of spatial heterogeneity in lung cancer. Time point reported: sample taken at primary tumor resection. Material for sequencing was whole RNA from tumor, nontumor lung or frozen PBMC, left unsorted. TCRdb reanalysed the 5' RACE reads using MiXCR and keeps one entry per CDR3 protein. The sample holds thousands of distinct CDR3 sequences, 15% to 20% seen once. Sequenced material: normal lung tissue next to the tumor, taken at surgery. The receptors shown here come from a male donor with early-stage non-small cell lung cancer.

In the case of this clonotype: This beta chain is a stray sequence in a library constructed for alpha chains; its clone size is not meaningful. The gene calls are TRBV5-1 and TRBJ2-1; TRBD2 matches 7 bases. CDR3 length: 16 amino acids. V lost 3 bases to trimming and J lost 5 bases; unmatched junction nucleotides: 11. The germline gives CDR1 SGHRS, CDR2 YFSETQ. The CDR3 loop is CASSSPPGRVDNEQFF. The CDR3 region has the DNA TGCGCCAGCAGCTCCCCGCCAGGGAGGGTCGACAATGAGCAGTTCTTC.

Sample share makes this clonotype medium-sized. Being off target in a library aimed at alpha chains, this beta chain has a size of little meaning. This chain connects TRBV7-9 to TRBJ2-7; unclear D gene. The germline CDR1 and CDR2 sequences are SEHNR and FQNEAQ (reference sequence). V was clipped by 5 bases and J by 6 bases, with 11 bases between them. The CDR3 runs 12 residues. CDR3 nucleotides: TGTGCCAGCAGCGCCCTGAGTACCGAGCAGTACTTC. Encoded protein: CASSALSTEQYF.

This clonotype was observed a handful of times. Since the library was made to target alpha chains, this beta chain is a stray read and its abundance is not meaningful. The chain has TRBV7-2 and TRBJ2-5, with D perhaps matching TRBD1 (6 bases). The V end was cut by 6 bases, the J end by 4 bases, with 18 bases between. Germline-derived CDR1 and CDR2 are SGHTA and FQGNSA. The CDR3 is made up of 15 amino acids. The CDR3 DNA is TGTGCCAGCAGTTCCACAGGGCGAGGTCGAGAGACCCAGTACTTC. This translates into CASSSTGRGRETQYF.

This clonotype came up many times. Little can be read into the size of this beta chain, an off-target read in a library designed for alpha chains. The chain couples TRBV3-1 to TRBJ1-5, with D maybe TRBD1 (5 bases). There are 15 residues in the CDR3. Trimming removed 6 bases from V and 12 bases from J, with 24 bases in between. The germline gives CDR1 LGHDT, CDR2 YNNKEL (reference sequence). The CDR3 region is CASSPTADGAGHQHF. CDR3 sequence (DNA): TGTGCCAGCAGTCCCACAGCCGATGGGGCCGGCCACCAGCATTTT. The full variable domain, its missing parts supplied by reference TRBV3-1 and TRBJ1-5, is DTAVSQTPKYLVTQMGNDKSIKCEQNLGHDTMYWYKQDSKKFLKIMFSYNNKELIINETVPNRFSPKSPDKAHLNLHINSLELGDSAVYFCASSPTADGAGHQHFGDGTRLSIL.

In the case of this clonotype: This beta chain is an unintended read in a library built for alpha chains; its size means little. This chain joins TRBV7-2 and TRBJ2-3; unclear D gene. V lost 1 base to trimming and J lost 10 bases, with 9 bases between them. Germline CDR1 and CDR2: SGHTA and FQGNSA. CDR3 length equals 12 residues. CDR3 DNA: TGTGCCAGCAGCTTAGACCATACGTCGCAGTATTTT. This codes for CASSLDHTSQYF.

In this sample, this clonotype turned up a few times. Found in a library prepared for alpha chains, this beta chain is an off-target read, and its abundance has little meaning. The V gene is TRBV12-3 or TRBV12-4, the J gene TRBJ2-3; weak D call: TRBD2 (6 bases). CDR3 length: 14 amino acids. Deletions cut 5 bases from V and 6 bases from J, with 15 bases between. The CDR3 region is CASSPLALGDTQYF. CDR3 sequence (DNA): TGTGCCAGCAGTCCTCTAGCGCTCGGTGATACGCAGTATTTT.

About this clonotype itself: For a library built for alpha chains, this beta chain is a stray read; little rests on its size. The rearrangement links TRBV5-1 to TRBJ2-4; D possibly corresponds to TRBD1 (5 bases). CDR1 is SGHRS and CDR2 is YFSETQ in the germline V gene. The CDR3 sequence is 14 residues long. V lost 4 bases, J lost 0 bases, and 8 bases lay in between. The CDR3 protein is CASSQGLAKNIQYF. The CDR3 DNA reads as TGCGCCAGCAGCCAGGGCCTAGCCAAAAACATTCAGTACTTC.

This clonotype ranks as medium-sized (0.01 to 0.1%). Found in a library prepared for alpha chains, this beta chain is an off-target read, and its abundance has little meaning. DNA for the CDR3: TGTGCCAGCAGCCAAGCAGCGAGGGACACAGATACGCAGTATTTT. Translated, it gives CASSQAARDTDTQYF. This chain connects TRBV4-2 to TRBJ2-3; perhaps TRBD2 as D (5 bases). V was pared by 1 base and J by 2 bases, with 10 bases between. CDR3 length: 15 amino acids. Germline V gives CDR1 LGHNA, CDR2 YNFKEQ.

This clonotype is medium-sized. In a library made to pick up alpha chains, this beta chain is a stray read with a size that means little. This chain uses TRBV5-1 with TRBJ1-6; D ambiguous. Germline V gene lookup returns CDR1 SGHRS and CDR2 YFSETQ. V was shortened by 0 bases and J by 10 bases, with 17 bases between the two germline ends. This CDR3 contains 16 residues. This CDR3 reads CASSLGRVGEGSPLHF. In nucleotides, the CDR3 is TGCGCCAGCAGCTTGGGGAGGGTGGGCGAAGGATCACCCCTCCACTTT.

This clonotype is termed medium-sized. For a library built for alpha chains, this beta chain is a stray read; little rests on its size. The CDR3 loop is CASSPVRQGAYEQYF. The CDR3 DNA follows: TGCGCCAGCAGCCCGGTGAGACAGGGGGCCTACGAGCAGTACTTC. The rearrangement links TRBV5-1 to TRBJ2-7; TRBD1 aligns across 9 bases. V trimming: 4 bases; J trimming: 2 bases; junction bases outside the gene matches: 7. Per the germline V gene, CDR1 is SGHRS and CDR2 is YFSETQ. The CDR3 contains 15 residues.

By its share, this clonotype is medium-sized (0.01 to 0.1%). The library was designed around alpha chains, so this beta chain is a stray read whose abundance carries little weight. The chain recombines TRBV7-8 with TRBJ1-4; D is unclear. V was clipped by 1 base and J by 8 bases, with 14 bases between them. CDR1 is SGHVS, CDR2 FQNEAQ, per germline. The length of the CDR3 is 15 residues. CDR3 residues: CASSLGPAGREKLFF. For the CDR3, the DNA is TGTGCCAGCAGCTTAGGGCCGGCCGGACGGGAAAAACTGTTTTTT.